These 6 T cell receptor beta chains were sequenced from one sample in a study of blood T cell repertoires in COVID-19. Assay used: immunoSEQ multiplex PCR; TCRdb lists only in-frame clones, some missing. The table shows some 45,000 clones, with 83% occurring only once. The sample was peripheral blood. These receptors were obtained from a man older than 75 in a cohort sampled during active COVID-19.

The V gene is TRBV28, the J gene TRBJ2-7; tentatively, D is TRBD2 (6 bases). The germline CDR1 and CDR2 sequences are MDHEN and SYDVKM. The V gene lost 4 bases and the J gene lost 7 bases, with 17 bases spanning the gap. The CDR3 spans 14 residues. The CDR3 here is CASSSSTVSGEQYF. The CDR3 DNA reads as TGTGCCAGCAGTTCGTCGACAGTGAGCGGGGAGCAGTACTTC.

This clone has ten or more counts. This chain links TRBV5-1 with TRBJ1-5, with D possibly TRBD1 on 6 matching bases. The CDR3 has 15 amino acids. Germline loops: CDR1 SGHRS, CDR2 YFSETQ. With 4 bases removed from V and 2 bases from J, the gap between germline ends came to 13 bases. As DNA, the CDR3 is TGCGCCAGCAGCCCAGGGGAGGGAGGCAATCAGCCCCAGCATTTT. Protein: CASSPGEGGNQPQHF.

CDR3 region: CASSYSRDSDNEQFF. The CDR3, as DNA: TGTGCCAGCAGTTATTCGAGGGACAGTGACAATGAGCAGTTCTTC. The V and J genes are TRBV6-6 and TRBJ2-1; 7 bases agree with TRBD1. V lost 3 bases, J lost 5 bases, and 7 bases stayed unmatched. CDR3 size: 15 residues. Germline V gene sequence: CDR1 MNHNY, CDR2 SVGAGI (reference sequence).

V usage is TRBV28 and J usage is TRBJ1-6; 11 bases fit TRBD1. CDR1 MDHEN and CDR2 SYDVKM come from the germline V gene. This CDR3 comprises 15 residues. V lost 4 bases and J lost 9; bases outside the gene matches: 5. CDR3 sequence: CASSSRTGGFSPLHF. The CDR3 DNA reads TGTGCCAGCAGTTCCCGGACAGGGGGCTTTTCACCCCTCCACTTT.

The V call is TRBV28, the J call TRBJ1-1; a weak D match, TRBD1 (5 bases). CDR1 MDHEN and CDR2 SYDVKM come from the germline V gene. The length of the CDR3 is 15 residues. Deletions cut 4 bases from V and 2 bases from J, with 14 bases between. CDR3 nucleotides: TGTGCCAGCAGTTCGTCGACAGTCCCCAACACTGAAGCTTTCTTT. It is translated as CASSSSTVPNTEAFF.

The chain joins TRBV28 to TRBJ1-2; 9 bases line up with TRBD1. Trimming at V came to 2 bases and at J to 4 bases, leaving 8 bases not matched to a gene. The V gene's germline CDR1 is MDHEN and CDR2 SYDVKM. The CDR3 length is 16 residues. The CDR3 DNA is TGTGCCAGCAGTTTAAATGGTCTGGGACAGGGCTATGGCTACACCTTC. Residues: CASSLNGLGQGYGYTF.